This TCR beta chain was sequenced during a study of lymphopenia after photon versus proton radiotherapy. Study-wide findings and caveats: After lymphocyte nadir, photon-treated repertoires showed oligoclonal expansion, especially CD8+ Temra. A bigger post-nadir fall in TCR diversity correlated inversely with survival time in deceased patients.

Assay: immunoSEQ multiplex PCR; the TCRdb copy retains only in-frame clones and omits some. The data show roughly 53,000 clones, with about 83% seen just once and 29% held by the top ten. Concerning this clone: Its antigen is still unknown.

The CDR3 runs 13 residues. The TCR comes from a man aged 50 or older with gastric cancer. The sequenced sample was peripheral blood, obtained from a patient treated with photon-based radiotherapy. The rearrangement joins TRBV21-1 to TRBJ1-1; whether TRBD1, the table's D call, matches the DNA was not checked. TRBV21-1 is annotated as a pseudogene. CDR3 DNA: TGTGCCAGCAGCAATGATAGAGGGGGCGAAGCTTTCTTT. It yields the protein CASSNDRGGEAFF.